The entry below gives a single T cell receptor beta chain sequence along with its context. This sample was taken from a study of T cell changes during pregnancy in multiple sclerosis. Sequencing used immunoSEQ multiplex PCR; TCRdb keeps in-frame clones, though not all of them. Of about 57,000 clones listed, less than 95% were seen once; the top ten hold roughly 2%. Trimming at V came to 5 bases and at J to 4 bases, leaving 11 bases not matched to a gene. CDR1 is SGHTA, CDR2 FQGTGA, per germline. The CDR3 runs to 17 residues. The material was peripheral blood, obtained in the first trimester of pregnancy. The chain couples TRBV7-3 to TRBJ1-2; TRBD1 agrees at 12 bases. The sequence was obtained from a female donor in good health, enrolled as a control in a pregnancy study. CDR3 region: CASSRMGDRGRGYGYTF. In DNA, the CDR3 is TGTGCCAGCAGCCGTATGGGGGACAGGGGGCGAGGCTATGGCTACACCTTC.